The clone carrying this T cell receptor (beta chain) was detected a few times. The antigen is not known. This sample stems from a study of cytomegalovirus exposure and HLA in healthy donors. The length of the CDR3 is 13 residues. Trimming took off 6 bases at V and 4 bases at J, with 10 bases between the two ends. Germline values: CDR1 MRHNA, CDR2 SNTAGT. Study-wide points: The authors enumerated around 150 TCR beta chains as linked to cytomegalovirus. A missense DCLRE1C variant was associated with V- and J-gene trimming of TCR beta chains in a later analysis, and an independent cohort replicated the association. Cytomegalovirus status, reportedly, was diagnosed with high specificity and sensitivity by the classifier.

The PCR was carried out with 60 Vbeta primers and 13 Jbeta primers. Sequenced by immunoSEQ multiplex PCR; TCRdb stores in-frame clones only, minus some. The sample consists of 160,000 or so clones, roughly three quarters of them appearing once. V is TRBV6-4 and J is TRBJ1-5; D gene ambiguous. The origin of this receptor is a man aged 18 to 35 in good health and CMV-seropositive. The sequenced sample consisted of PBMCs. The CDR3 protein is CASSTTGNQPQHF. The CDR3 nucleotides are TGTGCCAGCAGCACCACCGGGAATCAGCCCCAGCATTTT.